This TCR beta chain was observed in a study of T cell responses to AZD1222 COVID-19 vaccine listed by TCRdb under 2021. The study in broad terms: A total of under 250 trial participants underwent TCR sequencing, of whom more than 200 had received two doses of AZD1222 and some 25 had received two doses of the MenACWY control vaccine. Trial participants were enrolled by age into 18-55, 56-69 and 70-plus year subgroups, with around 150, 28 and 57 TCR-sequenced participants respectively.

CDR1 and CDR2 were assigned from the germline V gene as SGHAT and FQNNGV. The CDR3 sequence holds 16 residues, the cysteine and phenylalanine included. Only CDR3 DNA is held: 48 bases, read in frame from base 1. V loses 4 bases at its end and J loses 5 bases; junction bases beyond the gene matches: 11. The CDR3 regions of human TCRbeta chains were analyzed by immunosequencing. The published analysis was carried out like this. TCRs in the repertoires were compared against a reference library of SARS-CoV-2-specific TCRs that had been generated with the MIRA antigen-specificity platform. Breadth was defined as the fraction of unique TCRs that were SARS-CoV-2-associated. Depth was defined as the fraction of total T cells that were SARS-CoV-2-associated. Using the MIRA data, each spike-specific TCR was assigned both to the spike region to which the TCR was reactive and to a CD4 or CD8 class. Log10-transformed breadth and depth values were compared by one-way ANOVA with Sidak's multiple comparisons tests. The table was pulled from immuneACCESS by TCRdb, which kept in-frame rearrangements only. Such tables lose some clones; where checked, under half of the loss comes from unresolved V genes, and the rest has no known cause. V and J calls and clone size are copied from that table; D and trimming were computed from the DNA. Counted in this sample were about 220,000 clones; about 92% of them appeared once. Jointly, the top ten make up roughly 0.99% of the sample.

The time point label of this sample denotes: baseline before first vaccination. The sample's treatment or condition label is to be understood as: meningococcal conjugate vaccine given as trial control. Vaccinee samples came from UK trials COV001 and COV002, including a single-blind randomized controlled phase 2/3 trial of AZD1222 (ChAdOx1 nCoV-19) in healthy adults. For TCRbeta chain sequencing, PBMC samples were collected from trial participants at day 0 and at day 28 after the second dose. The paper's findings and limits, for the study overall: Only five to seven AZD1222 recipients were SARS-CoV-2 seropositive at baseline, limiting conclusions about previously exposed vaccinees. Spike-specific TCR breadth and depth rose significantly after two AZD1222 doses compared with day 0 and with MenACWY recipients. Nearly half of unique spike-specific TCRs reportedly recognized epitopes outside regions mutated in the B.1.351 and B.1.1.7 variants. The whole spike protein was spanned by vaccine-associated CD4 TCRs, and dominant responses were seen in regions 160-218 and 743-854. Because no day 14 peak-response samples were available, repertoires were characterized only after the peak T cell response. Participants were mostly white British and included more females than males, and it was suggested by the authors that clonal diversity may have been underestimated. The 56-69-year group was small, and its depth increase did not reach significance, likely because of low power.

In regard to this clone: Its antigen is not yet known. No much larger clonotype is one base removed from it; base qualities were not supplied.

The source of this sequence is an adult in good health. This receptor chain uses TRBV11-2 and TRBJ2-5; the junction holds 9 bases that match TRBD2. Sequencing used peripheral blood, obtained on day 0 of MenACWY control vaccination. The nucleotide sequence is TGTGCCAGCAGCTCCCTCCCTGGCGGGGGGGGCGAGACCCAGTACTTC. Its translation is CASSSLPGGGGETQYF.